This T cell receptor beta chain stems from a study of T-cell memory formation after mild COVID-19. This clonotype was observed a few times. Using its own MiXCR run on the 5' RACE reads, TCRdb lists one record per CDR3 protein. The table has roughly 510,000 distinct CDR3 sequences, roughly 17% seen once. V lost 7 bases, J lost 4 bases, and 6 bases lay in between. The CDR3 sequence is 11 residues long. Germline V gene data show CDR1 as SGHRS and CDR2 as YFSETQ. Sample: PBMCs or a T cell subset sorted from them (not recorded which). The chain combines TRBV5-1 with TRBJ2-1; D is unresolved. This clonotype was sampled from an adult woman who had mild COVID-19 (a few samples of this study predate the infection). Cell type and time point are not known. The CDR3 here is CASEAYNEQFF. The CDR3 coding sequence is TGCGCCAGCGAAGCGTACAATGAGCAGTTCTTC.